This TCR beta chain comes out of a study of shared clonotypes between healthy human individuals. At the level of the study: Donors had three CD4 naive, three CD4 memory, two CD8 naive and one CD8 memory plate apiece.

Germline CDR1 is ENHRY and CDR2 is SYGVKD. The V end was cut by 8 bases, the J end by 3 bases, with 11 bases between. The CDR3 is 12 residues long. TCRdb keeps only in-frame clones here, not all; method: immunoSEQ multiplex PCR. The sample consists of about 2.4 million clones, 90% to 95% of them appearing once. The sequenced sample consisted of naive CD4+ T cells from PBMCs. Documented subset: CD45RA+ positively selected. The clonotype originates from a man in his late teens or twenties in good health. Some clones in this sample may be carry-over from other donors' samples. The J gene is TRBJ2-7, the V gene TRBV10-3, with D unresolved. The CDR3: CAILRQDYEQYF. The CDR3 bases are TGTGCCATCCTCCGTCAAGACTACGAGCAGTACTTC.